This TCR beta chain was sequenced in a study of a mutant IDH1 vaccine in newly diagnosed glioma. About the study: Vaccination was launched 4-6 weeks after radiotherapy alone, or with temozolomide cycles. Patients under treatment included around 60% males and about 38% females and had a mean age of approximately 40 years.

Time point of the sample: week 35, safety follow-up. Topical imiquimod accompanied each vaccine dose, which consisted of 300 ug of mutant IDH1 20-mer peptide. Assay used: immunoSEQ multiplex PCR; TCRdb lists only in-frame clones, some missing. The data hold about 56,000 clones, with roughly nine tenths observed a single time. Study-level points and caveats: Researchers report vaccine-induced immune responses in roughly 93% of patients.

Concerning this clone itself: What it binds is unknown.

This specimen consisted of PBMCs, obtained from a glioma patient whose treatment included an IDH1 peptide vaccine. This TCR derives from a man aged 40-55 years with glioma.

The CDR3: CASKTSGSRGKTDTQYF. Written as DNA, the CDR3 is TGCGCCAGCAAGACTAGCGGGAGTAGGGGTAAGACAGATACGCAGTATTTT. J is TRBJ2-3 and V is TRBV10-1, with TRBD2 identical over 12 bases. After removal of 7 bases from V and 3 bases from J, the junction contained 11 bases not matched to a gene. Germline V lookup: CDR1 WNHNN, CDR2 SYGVQD (reference sequence). This CDR3 comprises 17 residues.